Following are 23 T cell receptor beta chains from one sample sequenced in a study of shared clonotypes between healthy human individuals. Sequenced by immunoSEQ multiplex PCR; TCRdb stores in-frame clones only, minus some. This table holds around 1.6 million clones, 98% found once. Material for sequencing was naive CD4+ T cells sorted from blood. The subset denotes: CD45RA+ positively selected. All receptors come from a man aged 25 to 40 in good health.

The genes are TRBV27 and TRBJ2-1; TRBD2 agrees at 7 bases. V shed 6 bases and J 0 bases; nucleotides not matched to a gene: 8. This CDR3 is built from 16 residues. CDR1 and CDR2 from the germline V gene are MNHEY and SMNVEV (reference sequence). The CDR3, as DNA: TGTGCCAGCAGCTTAAACGGGAGGCTCTCCTACAATGAGCAGTTCTTC. Its translation: CASSLNGRLSYNEQFF.

The rearrangement joins TRBV10-3 to TRBJ2-7; 10 bases line up with TRBD2. V lost 5 bases and J lost 5; bases outside the gene matches: 0. The CDR3 is made up of 12 amino acids. Germline loops: CDR1 ENHRY, CDR2 SYGVKD. In DNA, the CDR3 is TGTGCCATCAGTACTAGCGGGAACGAGCAGTACTTC. Amino acids: CAISTSGNEQYF.

The chain joins TRBV28 to TRBJ1-1; 8 nucleotides line up with TRBD1. The CDR3 is 12 residues long. Trimming cost V 8 bases and J 12 bases; bases outside gene matches: 11. Per germline, CDR1 MDHEN and CDR2 SYDVKM. The CDR3 sequence is CASDQQGAGTFF. CDR3 sequence (DNA): TGTGCCAGCGACCAGCAGGGGGCTGGGACTTTCTTT.

On this clone: Other nucleotide sequences in the sample specify the same CDR3. V is TRBV18 and J is TRBJ1-5; D is perhaps TRBD1 (5 bases). Trimming left V 3 bases short and J 0 bases short, with 9 bases between. The CDR3 runs to 15 residues. The germline gives CDR1 KGHSH, CDR2 LQKENI. CDR3 in amino acids: CASSPPGRSNQPQHF. CDR3 nucleotide sequence: TGTGCCAGCTCACCCCCAGGGCGTAGCAATCAGCCCCAGCATTTT.

The chain carries TRBV29-1 and TRBJ1-1; 8 bases are a match to TRBD1. CDR1 is SQVTM and CDR2 is ANQGSEA in the germline V gene. The CDR3 runs to 13 residues. V trimming: 2 bases; J trimming: 10 bases; junction bases outside the gene matches: 9. CDR3 region: CSVELPGDRGAFF. The CDR3 DNA is TGCAGCGTTGAATTGCCCGGAGACAGGGGAGCTTTCTTT.

This rearrangement joins TRBV10-2 to TRBJ1-1; the match to TRBD1 covers 7 bases. This CDR3 region has 19 residues. Losses at the gene ends were 7 bases for V and 0 bases for J; bases not matched to a gene: 20. CDR1 and CDR2 from the germline V gene are WSHSY and SAAADI. The CDR3 nucleotides are TGCGCCAGCAAACAACCGGGACAGAGGATAATAGCTTTGAACACTGAAGCTTTCTTT. It codes for CASKQPGQRIIALNTEAFF.

In nucleotides, the CDR3 is TGTGCCAGCGGACTAGCGGGAGGGATGGAGACCCAGTACTTC. As protein: CASGLAGGMETQYF. The chain joins TRBV28 to TRBJ2-5, with 15 positions matching TRBD2. The junction had 3 bases not matched to a gene; V was cut back by 8 bases and J by 5 bases. Per germline, CDR1 MDHEN and CDR2 SYDVKM. The length of the CDR3 is 14 residues. Using reference TRBV28 and TRBJ2-5 for the parts outside the CDR3, the full variable domain is DVKVTQSSRYLVKRTGEKVFLECVQDMDHENMFWYRQDPGLGLRLIYFSYDVKMKEKGDIPEGYSVSREKKERFSLILESASTNQTSMYLCASGLAGGMETQYFGPGTRLLVL.

The chain employs TRBV7-8 and TRBJ1-4; D possibly corresponds to TRBD1 (6 bases). V was trimmed by 3 bases and J by 4 bases, leaving 9 bases between them. Per the germline V gene, CDR1 is SGHVS and CDR2 is FQNEAQ. This CDR3 region has 14 residues. The CDR3 DNA reads as TGTGCCAGCAGCTTTGGACAGATTAATGAAAAACTGTTTTTT. This codes for CASSFGQINEKLFF. Supplemented by reference TRBV7-8 and TRBJ1-4, the full variable domain reads GAGVSQSPRYKVAKRGQDVALRCDPISGHVSLFWYQQALGQGPEFLTYFQNEAQLDKSGLPSDRFFAERPEGSVSTLKIQRTQQEDSAVYLCASSFGQINEKLFFGSGTQLSVL.

This clone was seen just once. The genes are TRBV29-1 and TRBJ2-1; D might be TRBD1 (5 bases). This CDR3 has 14 amino acids. Germline V gene data show CDR1 as SQVTM and CDR2 as ANQGSEA. V lost 6 bases, J lost 7 bases, and 19 bases lay in between. The CDR3 DNA reads as TGCAGCGTCGCTCGTAGGCAGGGTGAGAATGAGCAGTTCTTC. Protein product: CSVARRQGENEQFF.

The chain joins TRBV2 to TRBJ1-5; 12 bases match TRBD1. Germline V gene data show CDR1 as SNHLY and CDR2 as FYNNEI. The CDR3 runs to 14 residues. V shed 5 bases and J 7 bases; nucleotides not matched to a gene: 3. The CDR3 bases are TGTGCCAGCAGTCCGGGACAGGGGGCGCAGCCCCAGCATTTT. It is translated as CASSPGQGAQPQHF.

The chain employs TRBV4-1 and TRBJ1-3, with D unresolved. This CDR3 comprises 15 residues. Per the germline V gene, CDR1 is MGHRA and CDR2 is YSYEKL. Trimming took off 4 bases at V and 4 bases at J, with 14 bases between the two ends. CDR3 sequence (DNA): TGCGCCAGCAGCCTAGATTTAGGCGGCGGAAACACCATATATTTT. As protein: CASSLDLGGGNTIYF.

The chain links TRBV6-5 to TRBJ1-2; tentatively, D is TRBD1 (5 bases). Germline values: CDR1 MNHEY, CDR2 SVGAGI. The germline V and J ends were trimmed by 5 bases and 2 bases, with 12 bases remaining between them. CDR3 size: 14 residues. CDR3 sequence (DNA): TGTGCCAGCAGTCCGGGGGTAGCGAACTATGGCTACACCTTC. Amino acids: CASSPGVANYGYTF.

This chain connects TRBV9 to TRBJ1-5; D might be TRBD1 (6 bases). Germline CDR1 reads SGDLS; CDR2 reads YYNGEE. CDR3 size: 15 residues. V lost 0 bases and J 5 bases, leaving 12 bases between the germline ends. The DNA for the CDR3 is TGTGCCAGCAGCGTAGCGGGGGGCTCGTATCAGCCCCAGCATTTT. Its translation is CASSVAGGSYQPQHF.

As regards this clone: Other DNA sequences in this specimen translate into the identical CDR3. V gene TRBV5-1 combines with J gene TRBJ1-2; tentative D call: TRBD1 (6 bases). CDR3 length: 14 residues. The germline gives CDR1 SGHRS, CDR2 YFSETQ. Trimming pared 0 bases from V and 2 bases from J, leaving 8 bases between. CDR3 sequence: CASSLDRANYGYTF. CDR3 DNA sequence: TGCGCCAGCAGCTTGGACAGGGCCAACTATGGCTACACCTTC.

Regarding this clone: Different DNA sequences within this sample yield the same CDR3. The V call is TRBV9, the J call TRBJ1-1; 8 positions match TRBD1. V lost 4 bases, J lost 2 bases, and 4 bases stayed unmatched. This CDR3 spans 14 amino acids. In germline, CDR1 is SGDLS, CDR2 YYNGEE. The DNA of the CDR3 is TGTGCCAGCAGCCCGACAGGGGCTAACACTGAAGCTTTCTTT. It yields the protein CASSPTGANTEAFF.

The count of this clone is one. The chain carries TRBV5-1 and TRBJ2-6; tentative D call: TRBD2 (7 bases). There are 18 residues in the CDR3. Trimming cost V 6 bases and J 0 bases, with 19 bases left between them. Germline values: CDR1 SGHRS, CDR2 YFSETQ. CDR3 nucleotides: TGCGCCAGCAACCCCGGCCCTAGGGGGGGCTCTGGGGCCAACGTCCTGACTTTC. Translation: CASNPGPRGGSGANVLTF.

This sequence joins TRBV7-8 and TRBJ2-5, with D perhaps matching TRBD2 (7 bases). The CDR3 is made up of 15 amino acids. Germline values: CDR1 SGHVS, CDR2 FQNEAQ. The V gene lost 5 bases and the J gene lost 4 bases, with 17 bases spanning the gap. The CDR3 spells CASSLGLADRETQYF. The CDR3 DNA follows: TGTGCCAGCAGCCTAGGGCTAGCGGACAGAGAGACCCAGTACTTC.

The chain joins TRBV25-1 to TRBJ2-6, with D possibly being TRBD2 (5 bases). V dropped 0 bases and J dropped 0 bases, with 6 bases sitting between them. The CDR3 totals 16 residues. Germline V gene data show CDR1 as MGHDK and CDR2 as SYGVNS. The CDR3, as DNA: TGTGCCAGCAGTGAATATGGAGGCTCTGGGGCCAACGTCCTGACTTTC. It translates to CASSEYGGSGANVLTF. Complete variable domain (other parts from reference TRBV25-1 and TRBJ2-6): EADIYQTPRYLVIGTGKKITLECSQTMGHDKMYWYQQDPGMELHLIHYSYGVNSTEKGDLSSESTVSRIRTEHFPLTLESARPSHTSQYLCASSEYGGSGANVLTFGAGSRLTVL.

The chain recombines TRBV2 with TRBJ2-1; 14 bases line up with TRBD2. The CDR3 runs 17 residues. Germline V gene data show CDR1 as SNHLY and CDR2 as FYNNEI. Trimming at V came to 6 bases and at J to 8 bases, leaving 12 bases not matched to a gene. CDR3 coding DNA: TGTGCCAGCAGCGAAAGGGGACTAGCGGGAGTCAGCGATGAGCAGTTCTTC. It translates to CASSERGLAGVSDEQFF.

As for this clone: Different DNA sequences within this sample yield the same CDR3. The chain links TRBV6-5 to TRBJ2-7, with a weak D call TRBD1 (6 bases). V lost 0 bases to trimming and J lost 0 bases, with 9 bases between them. The CDR3 sequence is 15 residues long. Germline V gives CDR1 MNHEY, CDR2 SVGAGI. CDR3 DNA: TGTGCCAGCAGTTACTCTACAGGGATCTCCTACGAGCAGTACTTC. This encodes CASSYSTGISYEQYF.

The chain couples TRBV7-9 to TRBJ2-2; 9 bases are shared with TRBD1. CDR3 length equals 15 residues. The V segment lost 3 bases and the J segment 3 bases; nucleotides outside the gene matches: 2. Germline assignment: CDR1 SEHNR and CDR2 FQNEAQ (reference sequence). The CDR3 nucleotides are TGTGCCAGCAGCTTTCGGGACAGGGACACCGGGGAGCTGTTTTTT. Translation gives CASSFRDRDTGELFF.

This rearrangement joins TRBV6-1 to TRBJ1-4; D uncertain. Germline V lookup: CDR1 MNHNS, CDR2 SASEGT. The CDR3 has 11 amino acids. The germline V and J ends were trimmed by 8 bases and 7 bases, with 8 bases remaining between them. The CDR3 nucleotides read TGTGCCAGCTTTCGGGGTGAAAAACTGTTTTTT. Translation gives CASFRGEKLFF.

The rearrangement uses TRBV28 and TRBJ2-7, with unresolved D. Germline V gene sequence: CDR1 MDHEN, CDR2 SYDVKM. This CDR3 has 15 amino acids. Trimming cost V 2 bases and J 1 base, with 12 bases left between them. The CDR3 reads CASSLGESRSYEQYF. The DNA for the CDR3 is TGTGCCAGCAGTTTAGGCGAATCCCGTTCCTACGAGCAGTACTTC.